The 27 T cell receptor beta chains presented below share a single source sample, sequenced in a study of cytomegalovirus exposure and HLA in healthy donors. Primers included in the PCR were 60 Vbeta and 13 Jbeta primers. Only in-frame clones appear in the TCRdb table, and some are missing; sequencing was by immunoSEQ multiplex PCR. The sample carries hundreds of thousands of clones, 76% recorded once. Sequencing used PBMCs. The receptor source for this set is a man between 18 and 29 years old in good health and CMV-seronegative.

With regard to this clone: Other DNA sequences in the same sample also yield this CDR3. V usage is TRBV18 and J usage is TRBJ1-2; D gene uncertain. V dropped 6 bases and J dropped 0 bases, with 11 bases sitting between them. This CDR3 is built from 14 residues. Germline lookup yields CDR1 KGHSH and CDR2 LQKENI. The CDR3 loop is CASSPPSANYGYTF. Here the CDR3 DNA reads TGTGCCAGCTCCCCCCCCTCGGCTAACTATGGCTACACCTTC.

The J gene is TRBJ2-3, the V gene TRBV5-1, with 9 bases identical to TRBD2. With 1 base clipped from V and 0 bases from J, the junction kept 0 bases outside the gene matches. CDR1 SGHRS and CDR2 YFSETQ come from the germline V gene. The CDR3 runs 15 residues. This CDR3 is CASSLTSGSTDTQYF. Written as DNA, the CDR3 is TGCGCCAGCAGCTTGACTAGCGGGAGCACAGATACGCAGTATTTT.

A word on this clone: The sample contains more than one DNA sequence encoding this CDR3. J is TRBJ1-2 and V is TRBV5-1; 8 bases match TRBD1. V shed 2 bases, J shed 1 base, and the junction held 1 base outside the gene matches. Germline V gene sequence: CDR1 SGHRS, CDR2 YFSETQ. This CDR3 spans 14 amino acids. The CDR3 sequence: CASSLGQGNYGYTF. The CDR3 DNA follows: TGCGCCAGCAGCTTAGGACAGGGTAACTATGGCTACACCTTC.

V usage is TRBV6-1 and J usage is TRBJ2-7; TRBD1 agrees at 8 bases. The germline CDR1 and CDR2 sequences are MNHNS and SASEGT. The CDR3 runs to 15 residues. V shed 6 bases, J shed 0 bases, and the junction held 7 bases outside the gene matches. The CDR3 DNA reads TGTGCCAGCAGAACCGCCGGGACAGGCTCCTACGAGCAGTACTTC. This encodes CASRTAGTGSYEQYF.

V usage is TRBV10-3 and J usage is TRBJ2-7; D gene unclear. This CDR3 has 12 amino acids. Germline CDR1 ENHRY, CDR2 SYGVKD. V was trimmed by 10 bases and J by 2 bases, leaving 12 bases between them. The CDR3 DNA sequence: TGTGCCACCTCCTCGAGGCCCTACGAGCAGTACTTC. It codes for CATSSRPYEQYF.

The chain links TRBV9 to TRBJ2-3; 8 bases are shared with TRBD2. CDR3 length equals 16 residues. Germline values: CDR1 SGDLS, CDR2 YYNGEE. Losses at the gene ends were 1 base for V and 4 bases for J; bases not matched to a gene: 8. For the CDR3, the DNA is TGTGCCAGCAGCGTACAGGTAGGACTAGCCTCAGATACGCAGTATTTT. Translation gives CASSVQVGLASDTQYF.

This chain joins TRBV4-1 and TRBJ2-7, with 7 bases aligning to TRBD1. CDR3 size: 17 residues. Germline CDR1 reads MGHRA; CDR2 reads YSYEKL. V lost 5 bases, J lost 0 bases, and 13 bases stayed unmatched. The CDR3 spells CASSSTRAAGGSYEQYF. CDR3 sequence (DNA): TGCGCCAGCAGCTCAACAAGAGCGGCAGGGGGCTCCTACGAGCAGTACTTC.

This clone was observed a handful of times. CDR3 DNA: TGCAGTGCTAGGGGCAAAGAGACCCAGTACTTC. Amino acid sequence: CSARGKETQYF. This chain connects TRBV20-1 to TRBJ2-5; no clear D. V was trimmed by 3 bases and J by 3 bases, leaving 5 bases between them. Germline assignment: CDR1 DFQATT and CDR2 SNEGSKA (reference sequence). The CDR3 loop spans 11 amino acids.

This chain connects TRBV28 to TRBJ1-1, with a tentative D call TRBD1 (6 bases). V shed 6 bases and J shed 7 bases, with 18 bases lying between them. Looked up from germline, CDR1 is MDHEN and CDR2 is SYDVKM. CDR3 length: 14 amino acids. In nucleotides, the CDR3 is TGTGCCAGCAGGACCCCTTCAGGGGCGGTTGAAGCTTTCTTT. Translated: CASRTPSGAVEAFF.

The chain links TRBV27 to TRBJ1-2; D is perhaps TRBD1 (6 bases). The germline V gene encodes CDR1 MNHEY and CDR2 SMNVEV (reference sequence). The germline V and J ends were trimmed by 5 bases and 4 bases, with 14 bases remaining between them. CDR3 length: 14 amino acids. The DNA for the CDR3 is TGTGCCAGCAGTCGTGACAGGTCCTTCTATGGCTACACCTTC. Amino acids: CASSRDRSFYGYTF.

The rearrangement links TRBV2 to TRBJ1-2, with TRBD1 as a possible D gene (5 bases). Trimming removed 0 bases at V and 5 bases at J, with 13 bases between. The CDR3 loop spans 15 amino acids. Germline values: CDR1 SNHLY, CDR2 FYNNEI. The CDR3 DNA follows: TGTGCCAGCAGTGAAGCGCTCCAGGGATGGTATGGCTACACCTTC. This translates into CASSEALQGWYGYTF.

The rearrangement links TRBV9 to TRBJ2-3; D is possibly TRBD1 (7 bases). The CDR3 is made up of 13 amino acids. V was clipped by 6 bases and J by 1 base, with 9 bases between them. In germline, CDR1 is SGDLS, CDR2 YYNGEE. As DNA, the CDR3 is TGTGCCAGCACCAGGGGGGGCACAGATACGCAGTATTTT. It is translated as CASTRGGTDTQYF.

The chain carries TRBV20-1 and TRBJ2-5; the D is unclear. The DNA end is more similar to TRBJ2-7, so the J call may be wrong. This CDR3 is built from 9 residues. Germline V lookup: CDR1 DFQATT, CDR2 SNEGSKA (reference sequence). The CDR3 reads CSAGNEQYF. For the CDR3, the DNA is TGCAGTGCTGGTAACGAGCAGTACTTC.

The chain uses TRBV10-3 and TRBJ2-1; 10 bases align to TRBD2. The CDR3 has 15 residues. The germline V gene has CDR1 ENHRY and CDR2 SYGVKD. Unmatched junction bases numbered 3, after V lost 5 bases and J lost 2 bases. The CDR3 is CAISPGTSAYNEQFF. The CDR3 bases are TGTGCCATCAGTCCCGGGACTAGCGCCTACAATGAGCAGTTCTTC.

This sequence joins TRBV7-2 and TRBJ1-2, with 7 positions matching TRBD1. The CDR3 extends over 12 amino acids. Unmatched junction bases numbered 5, after V lost 5 bases and J lost 8 bases. Germline lookup yields CDR1 SGHTA and CDR2 FQGNSA. The CDR3 sequence: CASSETGEGYTF. DNA for the CDR3: TGTGCCAGCAGCGAAACAGGGGAGGGCTACACCTTC.

This chain links TRBV4-1 with TRBJ2-1, with 9 positions matching TRBD1. Germline V gene lookup returns CDR1 MGHRA and CDR2 YSYEKL. The CDR3 is made up of 17 amino acids. The V segment lost 0 bases and the J segment 6 bases; nucleotides outside the gene matches: 9. CDR3 region: CASSQETGQGGSNEQFF. The CDR3 DNA reads as TGCGCCAGCAGCCAAGAAACGGGACAGGGTGGAAGCAATGAGCAGTTCTTC.

This clone was recorded once. The chain recombines TRBV19 with TRBJ2-1; 9 nucleotides match TRBD1. This CDR3 region has 13 residues. Germline V CDR1 and CDR2: LNHDA, SQIVND (reference sequence). Trimming took 6 bases from V and 9 from J; bases not matched to a gene: 6. The CDR3 here is CASSTTGGGEQFF. In nucleotides, the CDR3 is TGTGCCAGTAGCACTACAGGGGGCGGTGAGCAGTTCTTC.

The chain recombines TRBV30 with TRBJ2-7; 7 bases line up with TRBD1. Germline loops: CDR1 GTSNPN, CDR2 SVGIG (reference sequence). The CDR3 totals 12 residues. The junction had 7 bases not matched to a gene; V was cut back by 8 bases and J by 3 bases. The CDR3: CAIQGEHYEQYF. CDR3 DNA sequence: TGTGCCATCCAGGGGGAACACTACGAGCAGTACTTC.

J is TRBJ1-1 and V is TRBV28; possible D gene TRBD1, 6 bases. V was pared by 6 bases and J by 4 bases, with 15 bases between. The CDR3 extends over 14 amino acids. In germline, CDR1 is MDHEN, CDR2 SYDVKM. CDR3 in amino acids: CASRSDSVPTEAFF. CDR3 bases: TGTGCCAGCAGATCGGACAGCGTCCCCACTGAAGCTTTCTTT.

This clone was seen more than once but under ten times. V is TRBV6-1 and J is TRBJ2-1, with 8 bases matching TRBD1. With 2 bases clipped from V and 9 bases from J, the junction kept 6 bases outside the gene matches. The CDR3 is 14 residues long. From germline, CDR1 is MNHNS and CDR2 SASEGT. The CDR3 loop is CASSERTGSSEQFF. The CDR3 region has the DNA TGTGCCAGCAGTGAAAGGACAGGGAGTTCTGAGCAGTTCTTC.

This chain links TRBV9 with TRBJ1-2, with 7 bases that match TRBD1. J lost 2 bases, V lost 8 bases, and 6 bases had no gene match. CDR1 and CDR2 from the germline V gene are SGDLS and YYNGEE. This CDR3 is 13 amino acids long. This CDR3 is CASYRGPNYGYTF. CDR3 DNA: TGTGCCAGTTACAGGGGTCCCAACTATGGCTACACCTTC.

This rearrangement joins TRBV2 to TRBJ2-5; 9 bases agree with TRBD1. The CDR3 extends over 15 amino acids. The junction had 7 bases not matched to a gene; V was cut back by 4 bases and J by 4 bases. From germline, CDR1 is SNHLY and CDR2 FYNNEI. The CDR3 coding sequence is TGTGCCAGCAGTGGCCGGGACAGGGAAGGAGAGACCCAGTACTTC. Translation gives CASSGRDREGETQYF.

This clone was counted a single time. The chain carries TRBV19 and TRBJ1-2, with D perhaps TRBD1 (5 bases). This CDR3 contains 13 residues. Germline V gives CDR1 LNHDA, CDR2 SQIVND (reference sequence). With 4 bases removed from V and 7 bases from J, the gap between germline ends came to 13 bases. The CDR3 DNA follows: TGTGCCAGTAGTACCGGGGGGAGCGGTGGCTACACCTTC. Translation gives CASSTGGSGGYTF.

This sequence joins TRBV19 and TRBJ2-2; possible D gene TRBD1, 5 bases. The CDR3 is 13 amino acids. Between the trimmed V and J ends, which lost 5 bases and 3 bases, there was a span of 7 bases. In germline, CDR1 is LNHDA, CDR2 SQIVND (reference sequence). In DNA, the CDR3 is TGTGCCAGTAGTTCAGGGTACACCGGGGAGCTGTTTTTT. Protein sequence: CASSSGYTGELFF.

This rearrangement joins TRBV9 to TRBJ1-2, with TRBD1 matching 7 bases. Looked up from germline, CDR1 is SGDLS and CDR2 is YYNGEE. The CDR3 totals 13 residues. The V segment lost 3 bases and the J segment 8 bases; nucleotides outside the gene matches: 7. The CDR3 sequence: CASSGYRGSGYTF. CDR3 bases: TGTGCCAGCAGCGGCTACAGGGGTTCCGGCTACACCTTC. The complete variable domain, with remaining parts taken from reference TRBV9 and TRBJ1-2, reads DSGVTQTPKHLITATGQRVTLRCSPRSGDLSVYWYQQSLDQGLQFLIQYYNGEERAKGNILERFSAQQFPDLHSELNLSSLELGDSALYFCASSGYRGSGYTFGSGTRLTVV.

The chain recombines TRBV30 with TRBJ2-2; D gene uncertain. The germline gives CDR1 GTSNPN, CDR2 SVGIG (reference sequence). V lost 8 bases, J lost 0 bases, and 13 bases lay in between. This CDR3 has 14 amino acids. The CDR3 reads CAGSRFPNTGELFF. The CDR3 nucleotides are TGTGCCGGATCTAGGTTCCCGAACACCGGGGAGCTGTTTTTT. The full variable domain, its missing parts supplied by reference TRBV30 and TRBJ2-2, is SQTIHQWPATLVQPVGSPLSLECTVEGTSNPNLYWYRQAAGRGLQLLFYSVGIGQISSEVPQNLSASRPQDRQFILSSKKLLLSDSGFYLCAGSRFPNTGELFFGEGSRLTVL.

Only one count was recorded for this clone. The V and J genes are TRBV19 and TRBJ2-2, with 10 bases lining up with TRBD2. Per the germline V gene, CDR1 is LNHDA and CDR2 is SQIVND (reference sequence). Losses at the gene ends were 2 bases for V and 5 bases for J; bases not matched to a gene: 2. The CDR3 loop spans 15 amino acids. CDR3 coding DNA: TGTGCCAGTAGTATACTAGCGGGAGTAACCGGGGAGCTGTTTTTT. Residues: CASSILAGVTGELFF.